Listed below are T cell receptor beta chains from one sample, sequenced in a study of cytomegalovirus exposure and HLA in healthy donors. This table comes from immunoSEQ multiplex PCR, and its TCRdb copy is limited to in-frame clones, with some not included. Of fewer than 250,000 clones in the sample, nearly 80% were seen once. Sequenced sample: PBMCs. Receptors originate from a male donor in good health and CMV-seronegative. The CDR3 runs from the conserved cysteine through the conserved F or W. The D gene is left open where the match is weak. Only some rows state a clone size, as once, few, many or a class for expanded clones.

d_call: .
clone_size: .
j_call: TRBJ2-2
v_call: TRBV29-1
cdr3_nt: TGCAGCGTCGGGAGGACAGACAACACCGGGGAGCTGTTTTTT
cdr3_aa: CSVGRTDNTGELFF

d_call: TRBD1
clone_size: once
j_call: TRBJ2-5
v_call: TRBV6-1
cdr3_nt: TGTGCCACCAGGGACAGTCAAGAGACCCAGTACTTC
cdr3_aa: CATRDSQETQYF

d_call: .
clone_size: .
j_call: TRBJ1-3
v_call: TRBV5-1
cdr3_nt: TGCGCCAGCAGCTTGGTCGCAGGGGATACGGGAAACACCATATATTTT
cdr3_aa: CASSLVAGDTGNTIYF

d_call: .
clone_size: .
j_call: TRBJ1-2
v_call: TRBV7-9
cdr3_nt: TGTGCCAGCAGCTTAGATCGGGGTCGTGGCTACACCTTC
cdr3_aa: CASSLDRGRGYTF

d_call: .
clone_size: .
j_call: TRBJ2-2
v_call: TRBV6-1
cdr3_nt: TGTGCCAGCAGTGAAAAGACAGGTCGCACCGGGGAGCTGTTTTTT
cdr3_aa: CASSEKTGRTGELFF

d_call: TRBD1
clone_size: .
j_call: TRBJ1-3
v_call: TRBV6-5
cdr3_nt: TGTGCCAGCAGTTCGACAGGGGTGTCTGGAAACACCATATATTTT
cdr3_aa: CASSSTGVSGNTIYF

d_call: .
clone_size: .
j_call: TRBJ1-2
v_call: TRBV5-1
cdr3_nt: TGCGCCAGCAGCTTGGCGCCAGGGAACTATGGCTACACCTTC
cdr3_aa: CASSLAPGNYGYTF

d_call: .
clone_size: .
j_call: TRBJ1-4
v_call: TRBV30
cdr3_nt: TGTGCCTGGGGGAAAGGGAGTACTAATGAAAAACTGTTTTTT
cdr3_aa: CAWGKGSTNEKLFF

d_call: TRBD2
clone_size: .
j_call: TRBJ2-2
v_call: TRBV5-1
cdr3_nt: TGCGCCAGCAGCTTAGGGACTAGCGGGAGACGTAACGGGGAGCTGTTTTTT
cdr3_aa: CASSLGTSGRRNGELFF

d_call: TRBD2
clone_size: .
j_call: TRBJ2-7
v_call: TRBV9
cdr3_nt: TGTGCCAGCAGCGGAACCGGGACTAGCGGGTCAGTTGGCGCGTACGAGCAGTACTTC
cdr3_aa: CASSGTGTSGSVGAYEQYF

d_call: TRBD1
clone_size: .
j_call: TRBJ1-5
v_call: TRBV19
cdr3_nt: TGTGCCAGTAGTATAATTCCGGACAGGGTGTTGAATCAGCCCCAGCATTTT
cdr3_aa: CASSIIPDRVLNQPQHF

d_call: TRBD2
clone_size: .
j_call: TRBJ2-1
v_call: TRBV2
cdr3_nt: TGTGCCAGCCGGACTAGCGGGGGGCTCTACAATGAGCAGTTCTTC
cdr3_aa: CASRTSGGLYNEQFF

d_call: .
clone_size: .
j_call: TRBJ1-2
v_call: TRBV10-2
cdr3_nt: TGCGCCAGCAGTGATGGCAGGGGAAGTAACTATGGCTACACCTTC
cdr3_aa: CASSDGRGSNYGYTF

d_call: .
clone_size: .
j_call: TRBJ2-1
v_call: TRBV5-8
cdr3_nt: TGTGCCAGCAGCTATTTCCAGGGGTACAATGAGCAGTTCTTC
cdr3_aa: CASSYFQGYNEQFF

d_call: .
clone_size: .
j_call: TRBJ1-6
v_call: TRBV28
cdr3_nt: TGTGCCAGCAGTTTAGGTAGTTTTAATTCACCCCTCCACTTT
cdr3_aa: CASSLGSFNSPLHF

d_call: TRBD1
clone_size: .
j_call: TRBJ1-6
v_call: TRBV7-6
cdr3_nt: TGTGCCAGCAGCTTAGCGGGGACAGGGGGCGTTTCACCCCTCCACTTT
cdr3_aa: CASSLAGTGGVSPLHF

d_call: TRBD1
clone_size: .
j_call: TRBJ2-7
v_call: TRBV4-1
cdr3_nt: TGCGCCAGCAGCCAACACCGGGACAGGCCTTCCTACGAGCAGTACTTC
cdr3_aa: CASSQHRDRPSYEQYF

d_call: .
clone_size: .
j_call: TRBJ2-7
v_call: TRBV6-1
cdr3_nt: TGTGCCAGCAGTGAACATTCCTACGAGCAGTACTTC
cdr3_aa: CASSEHSYEQYF

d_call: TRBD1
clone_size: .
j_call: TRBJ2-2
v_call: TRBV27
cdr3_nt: TGTGCCAGCACGTCCCCCAGGGACAGGGCCACGAACACCGGGGAGCTGTTTTTT
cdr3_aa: CASTSPRDRATNTGELFF

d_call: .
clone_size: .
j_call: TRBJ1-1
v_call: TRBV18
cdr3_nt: TGTGCCAGCTCACCACCGGGAGGACGCTTGGGGACTGAAGCTTTCTTT
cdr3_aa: CASSPPGGRLGTEAFF

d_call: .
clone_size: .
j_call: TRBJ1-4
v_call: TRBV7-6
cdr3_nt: TGTGCCAGCAGCTTGCAGGGAAATGAAAAACTGTTTTTT
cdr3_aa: CASSLQGNEKLFF

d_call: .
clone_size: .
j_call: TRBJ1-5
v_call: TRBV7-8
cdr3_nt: TGTGCCAGCAGCGCCCGAGTCCGGGACACCAATCAGCCCCAGCATTTT
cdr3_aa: CASSARVRDTNQPQHF

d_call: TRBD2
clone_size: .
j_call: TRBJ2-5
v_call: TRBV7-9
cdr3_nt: TGTGCCAGCAGCTGGGGACTAGCGGGAGGGCCGGCGGAGACCCAGTACTTC
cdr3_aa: CASSWGLAGGPAETQYF

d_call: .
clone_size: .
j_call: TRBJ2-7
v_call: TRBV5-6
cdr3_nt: TGTGCCAGCAGCTCGATCCGGGACTTCCAAGTTGGTAAGGAGCAGTACTTC
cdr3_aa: CASSSIRDFQVGKEQYF

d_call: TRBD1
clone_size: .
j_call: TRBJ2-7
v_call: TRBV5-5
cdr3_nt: TGTGCCAGCAGCTTTCACAGGGGTGCCTACGAGCAGTACTTC
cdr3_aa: CASSFHRGAYEQYF

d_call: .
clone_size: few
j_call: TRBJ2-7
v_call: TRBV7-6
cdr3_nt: TGTGCCAGCAGCTTAGCTCAGGCAGCAGAGGAGCAGTACTTC
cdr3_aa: CASSLAQAAEEQYF

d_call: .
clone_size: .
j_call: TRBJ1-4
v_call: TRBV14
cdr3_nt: TGTGCCAGCAGCCAAATGGTCAGGGATAATGAAAAACTGTTTTTT
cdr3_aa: CASSQMVRDNEKLFF

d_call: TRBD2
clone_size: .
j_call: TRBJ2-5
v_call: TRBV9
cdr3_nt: TGTGCCAGCAGCGTGAATAGCGGGGGGCTAGAGACCCAGTACTTC
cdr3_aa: CASSVNSGGLETQYF

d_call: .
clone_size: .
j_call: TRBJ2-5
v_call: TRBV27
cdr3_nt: TGTGCCAGCAGTATGACAGCCCTGGTTCGTGGGCAGTACTTC
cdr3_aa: CASSMTALVRGQYF

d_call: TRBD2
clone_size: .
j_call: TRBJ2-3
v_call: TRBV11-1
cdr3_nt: TGTGCCAGCAGCCCCTACGCTAGCGGGGAGAGCACAGATACGCAGTATTTT
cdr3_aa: CASSPYASGESTDTQYF

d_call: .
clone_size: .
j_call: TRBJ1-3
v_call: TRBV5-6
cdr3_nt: TGTGCCAGCAGCCTGGGCGGGGGGCCTGGAAACACCATATATTTT
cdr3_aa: CASSLGGGPGNTIYF